Listed below are T cell receptor beta chains from one sample, sequenced in a study of a mutant IDH1 vaccine in newly diagnosed glioma. Their antigen targets remain unknown. Assay: immunoSEQ multiplex PCR; the TCRdb copy retains only in-frame clones and omits some. The table has around 100,000 clones, roughly 90% seen once. Source: PBMCs, taken from a glioma patient whose treatment included an IDH1 peptide vaccine. Every receptor here comes from a woman in her forties or fifties with glioma. The conserved cysteine and the conserved F or W are not part of the CDR3 here.

>TRBJ1-1|TRBV7-9
ASSLYGGIDEAF
>TRBJ1-1|TRBV6-6
ASSYSGGEAF
>TRBJ2-7|TRBV6-1
ASSMPQTDGEQY
>TRBJ2-7|TRBV30
AWSVGVTGEQY
>TRBJ2-3|TRBV29-1
SVEPSTDTQY
>TRBJ1-2|TRBV9
ASSVDIQGIGYT
>TRBJ2-5|TRBV7-7
ASSRDYQETQY
>TRBJ2-7|TRBV28
ASSPAAEGDYEQY
>TRBJ2-1|TRBV7-2
ASSLSRMLENEQF
>TRBJ2-7|TRBV10-2
ASGGGDSYEQY
>TRBJ1-5|TRBV6-1
ASTGTYSNQPQH
>TRBJ2-3|TRBV18
ASSPDTSTDTQY
>TRBJ2-7|TRBV7-9
ASSLGLAHAYEQY
>TRBJ2-3|TRBV11-2
ASSSEGTDTQY
>TRBJ2-1|TRBV15
ATKAGGAYNEQF
>TRBJ2-3|TRBV9
ASTGAGGSPSTQY
>TRBJ1-1|TRBV5-1
ASSLLDGITEAF
>TRBJ1-1|TRBV19
ASSIVKWAEAF
>TRBJ2-7|TRBV27
ASRPRGSSYEQY
>TRBJ1-2|TRBV9
ASSVAPGGRDGYT
>TRBJ2-7|TRBV9
ASSISAGTNYEQY
>TRBJ2-1|TRBV2
ASIGGNEQF
>-|TRBV5-1
ASSLEGEQY
>TRBJ2-5|TRBV5-1
ASSPGGQGEETQY